One TCR beta chain is described in this entry. Data came from immunoSEQ multiplex PCR; TCRdb stores just in-frame clones and leaves some out. The table lists 60,000 to 70,000 clones, around 90% of them singletons, with about 1.7% in the top ten. Lymphocytes (intraepithelial and lamina propria) were released by processing the graft tissue. This sample is drawn from a study of graft-versus-host responses after intestinal transplantation. Across the study: Tacrolimus plus steroids were given to all recipients for approximately 3 years, preceded by anti-thymocyte globulin induction.

Germline CDR1 MNHNY, CDR2 SVGAGI (reference sequence). The length of the CDR3 is 16 residues. J was trimmed by 5 bases and V by 0 bases; bases with no gene match: 5. The sample consisted of ileum tissue, taken 350 to 400 days after transplant. The TCR originated in a human patient who received an intestinal transplant, so some T cells may come from the graft donor. The rearrangement joins TRBV6-6 to TRBJ2-3; 10 nucleotides agree with TRBD2. Here the CDR3 DNA reads TGTGCCAGCAGTTACTCCAGCGGGGGGGCCATAGATACGCAGTATTTT. Protein product: CASSYSSGGAIDTQYF.